This T cell receptor (beta chain) appears in the sequencing data of a study of response to subunit inactivated influenza vaccine. V was trimmed by 0 bases and J by 0 bases, leaving 9 bases between them. Germline loops: CDR1 LGHNA, CDR2 YNFKEQ. The CDR3 spans 17 residues. TCRdb reprocessed the RT-PCR reads via MiXCR and lists one record per CDR3 protein. Of hundreds of thousands of distinct CDR3 sequences listed, roughly 27% are singletons. This receptor was obtained from a man aged 45 to 65 who received an inactivated influenza vaccine. The chain employs TRBV4-2 and TRBJ2-6; D is undetermined. Sequencing was performed on CD4+ T cells sorted from PBMCs, taken more than 4 days after vaccination. For the CDR3, the DNA is TGTGCCAGCAGCCAAGAGTCCCTACTCTCTGGGGCCAACGTCCTGACTTTC. Its translation: CASSQESLLSGANVLTF.